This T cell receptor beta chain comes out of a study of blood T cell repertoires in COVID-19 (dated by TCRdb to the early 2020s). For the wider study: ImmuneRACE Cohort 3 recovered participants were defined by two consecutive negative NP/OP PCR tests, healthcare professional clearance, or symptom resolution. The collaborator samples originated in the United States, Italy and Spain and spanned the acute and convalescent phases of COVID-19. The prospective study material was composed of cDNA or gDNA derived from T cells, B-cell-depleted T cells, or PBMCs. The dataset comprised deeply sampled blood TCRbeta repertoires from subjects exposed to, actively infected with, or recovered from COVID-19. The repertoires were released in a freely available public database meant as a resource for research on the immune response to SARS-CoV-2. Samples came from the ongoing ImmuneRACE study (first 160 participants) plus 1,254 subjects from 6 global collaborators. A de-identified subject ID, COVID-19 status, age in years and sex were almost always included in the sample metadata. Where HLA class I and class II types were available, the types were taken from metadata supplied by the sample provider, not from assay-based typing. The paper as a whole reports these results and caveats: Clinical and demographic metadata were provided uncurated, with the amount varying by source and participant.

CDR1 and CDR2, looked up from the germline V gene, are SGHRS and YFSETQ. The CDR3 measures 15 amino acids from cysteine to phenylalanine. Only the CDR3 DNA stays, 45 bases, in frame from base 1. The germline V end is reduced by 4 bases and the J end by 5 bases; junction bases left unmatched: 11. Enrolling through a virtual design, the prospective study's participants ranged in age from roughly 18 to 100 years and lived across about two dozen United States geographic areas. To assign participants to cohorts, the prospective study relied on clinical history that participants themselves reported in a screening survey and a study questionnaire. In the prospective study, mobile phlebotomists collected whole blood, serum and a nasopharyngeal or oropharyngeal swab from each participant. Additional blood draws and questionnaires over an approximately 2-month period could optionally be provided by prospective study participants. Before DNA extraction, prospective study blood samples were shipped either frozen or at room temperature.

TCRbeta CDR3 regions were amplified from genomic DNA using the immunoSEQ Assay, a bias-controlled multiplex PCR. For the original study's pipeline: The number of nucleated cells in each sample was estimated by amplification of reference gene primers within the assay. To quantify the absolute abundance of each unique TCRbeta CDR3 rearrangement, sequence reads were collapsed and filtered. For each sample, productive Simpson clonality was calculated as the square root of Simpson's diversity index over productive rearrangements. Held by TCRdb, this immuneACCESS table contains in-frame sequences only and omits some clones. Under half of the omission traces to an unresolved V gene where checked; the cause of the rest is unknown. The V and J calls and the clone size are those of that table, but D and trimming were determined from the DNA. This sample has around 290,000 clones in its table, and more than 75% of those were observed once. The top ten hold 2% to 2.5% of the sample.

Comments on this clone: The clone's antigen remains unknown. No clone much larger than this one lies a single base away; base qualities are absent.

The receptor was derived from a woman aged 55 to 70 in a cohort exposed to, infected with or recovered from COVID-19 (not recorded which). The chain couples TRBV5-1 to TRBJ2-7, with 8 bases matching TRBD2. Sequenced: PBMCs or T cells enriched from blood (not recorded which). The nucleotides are TGCGCCAGCAGCAATGGACTAGCATCGACGAACGAGCAGTACTTC. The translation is CASSNGLASTNEQYF.